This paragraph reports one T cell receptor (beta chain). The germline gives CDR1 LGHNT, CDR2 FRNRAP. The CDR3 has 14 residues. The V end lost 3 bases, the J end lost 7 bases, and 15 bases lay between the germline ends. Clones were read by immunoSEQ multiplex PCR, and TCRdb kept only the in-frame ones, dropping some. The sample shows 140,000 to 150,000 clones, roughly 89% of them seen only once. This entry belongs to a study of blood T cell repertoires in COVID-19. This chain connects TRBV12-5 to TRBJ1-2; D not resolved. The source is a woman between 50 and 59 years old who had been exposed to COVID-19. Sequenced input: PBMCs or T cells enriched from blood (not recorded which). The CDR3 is CASGFPLLGSGYTF. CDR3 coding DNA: TGTGCTAGTGGTTTCCCCCTCCTCGGTTCTGGCTACACCTTC.